The clone carrying this T cell receptor (beta chain) turned up a few times. Antigen: not known. From the 5' RACE reads, TCRdb called clonotypes with MiXCR, one entry per CDR3 protein. The table includes about 540,000 distinct CDR3 sequences, over 9.5% detected once. This CDR3 region has 14 residues. Trimming pared 4 bases from V and 7 bases from J, leaving 15 bases between. Germline V CDR1 and CDR2: LGHNA, YNFKEQ. These data come from a study of CD8 T cells in ankylosing spondylitis. Whole-study results and caveats: Reactive arthritis synovial fluid and blood were previously reported to contain some motif variants. Roughly eight highly homologous variants made up a TCR beta motif, and this motif appeared characteristic of ankylosing spondylitis blood.

Sequencing used blood, either unsorted or a sorted T cell fraction (not recorded which). This clonotype was sampled from a male donor with ankylosing spondylitis. V and J are TRBV4-2 and TRBJ2-3, with D tentatively TRBD1 or TRBD2 (5 bases each). CDR3 sequence (DNA): TGTGCCAGCAGCCCCATGGGGGAGAGATATACGCAGTATTTT. Translation gives CASSPMGERYTQYF.